This T cell receptor (beta chain) is from a study of CD8 T cells in ankylosing spondylitis. TCRdb re-called the 5' RACE reads with MiXCR, one entry per CDR3 protein. The sample contains 350,000 or so distinct CDR3 sequences, about 15% of which appear only once. Per germline, CDR1 SGHTA and CDR2 FQGNSA. This CDR3 is 13 amino acids long. Trimming removed 5 bases from V and 10 bases from J; junction bases left unmatched: 8. This TCR was recovered from a male donor with ankylosing spondylitis or in good health (not recorded which). The chain has TRBV7-2 and TRBJ2-1; 7 bases map to TRBD1. Sequencing was done on a sample of blood, either unsorted or a sorted T cell fraction (not recorded which). The CDR3: CASSPGQAVEQFF. The CDR3, as DNA: TGTGCCAGCAGCCCCGGACAGGCCGTAGAGCAGTTCTTC.